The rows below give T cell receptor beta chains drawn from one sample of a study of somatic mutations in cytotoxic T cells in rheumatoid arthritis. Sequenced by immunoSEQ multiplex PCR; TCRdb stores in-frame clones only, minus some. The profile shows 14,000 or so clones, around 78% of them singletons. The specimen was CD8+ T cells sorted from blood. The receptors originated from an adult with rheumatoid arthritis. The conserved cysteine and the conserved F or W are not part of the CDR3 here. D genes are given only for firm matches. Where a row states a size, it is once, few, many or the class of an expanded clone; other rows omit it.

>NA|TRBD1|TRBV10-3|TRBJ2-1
AIKTGTGDNEQF
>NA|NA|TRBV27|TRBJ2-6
ASSLSRGPDFSGANVLT
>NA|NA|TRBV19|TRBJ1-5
ASSGRINQPQH
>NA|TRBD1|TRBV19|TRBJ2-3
ASSKGQVDTQY
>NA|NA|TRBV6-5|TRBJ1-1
ASSYREGRTIEAF
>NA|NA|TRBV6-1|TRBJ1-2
ASRDNLRLFRGYT
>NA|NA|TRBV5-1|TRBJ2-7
ASSFRSSYEQY
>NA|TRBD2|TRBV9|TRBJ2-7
ASSVDVSGSHEQY
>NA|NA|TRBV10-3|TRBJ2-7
AISASGRSSYEQY
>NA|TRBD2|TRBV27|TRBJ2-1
ASRTSGRGQF
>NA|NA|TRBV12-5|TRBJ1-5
ASGLRLNTQH
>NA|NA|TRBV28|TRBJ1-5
ASSTSGQRLYSNQPQH
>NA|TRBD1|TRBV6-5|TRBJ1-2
ASSYSRQGGGYT
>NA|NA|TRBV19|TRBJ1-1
ASTPGEGWWGEAF
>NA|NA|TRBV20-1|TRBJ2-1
SARAGL
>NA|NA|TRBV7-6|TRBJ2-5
ASSLAPETQY
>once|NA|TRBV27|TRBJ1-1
ASSFLSDVGEAF
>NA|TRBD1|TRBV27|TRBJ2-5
ASSFSPPTSRQGGDQETQY
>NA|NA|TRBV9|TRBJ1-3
ASSSGNTIY
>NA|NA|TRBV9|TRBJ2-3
ASSPGLDTDTQY
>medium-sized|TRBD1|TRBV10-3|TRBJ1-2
AISPGQGVYGYT
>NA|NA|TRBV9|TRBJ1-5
ASSVEGGVNQPQH
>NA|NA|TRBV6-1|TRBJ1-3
ASSVRGSGNTIY
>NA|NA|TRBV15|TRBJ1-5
ATSRLQGAGQPQH
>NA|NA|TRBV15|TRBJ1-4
ATSRDGTPNEKLF
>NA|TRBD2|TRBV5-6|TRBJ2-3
ASSWELAGGNTDTQY
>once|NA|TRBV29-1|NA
SVRGYPAYEQY
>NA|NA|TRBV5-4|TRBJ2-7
ASSFSYEQY
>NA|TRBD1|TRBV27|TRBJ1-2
ASSFSTGRFYGYT
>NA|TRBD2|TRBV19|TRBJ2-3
ASSLTSGRTDTQY
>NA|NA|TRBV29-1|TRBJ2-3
SLLEGVGFRTDTQY
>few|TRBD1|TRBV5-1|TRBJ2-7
ASSFGGTGRHEQY
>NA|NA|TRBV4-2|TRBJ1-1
ASSQVVGGPTEAF
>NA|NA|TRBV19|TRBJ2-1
ASSRGLYNEQF
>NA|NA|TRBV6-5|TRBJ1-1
ASSYTRQLGLTEAF